The 13 T cell receptor beta chains below were found in one sample sequenced in a study of control samples from healthy donors and cancer patients. Produced via immunoSEQ multiplex PCR; TCRdb's table is partial and in-frame only. The data contain some 120,000 clones, around 87% of them singletons. Sequencing input: blood. These receptors came from a man aged 60 to 69 in good health.

The chain joins TRBV7-2 to TRBJ1-1; perhaps TRBD1 as D (5 bases). There are 15 residues in the CDR3. Trimming took 1 base from V and 4 from J, leaving 13 bases between them. Germline lookup yields CDR1 SGHTA and CDR2 FQGNSA. DNA of the CDR3: TGTGCCAGCAGCTTAGTCCAACGGGGGGGCACTGAAGCTTTCTTT. Protein: CASSLVQRGGTEAFF.

The rearrangement uses TRBV6-5 and TRBJ1-6; tentative D call: TRBD1 (5 bases). V dropped 0 bases and J dropped 2 bases, with 8 bases sitting between them. Germline V gives CDR1 MNHEY, CDR2 SVGAGI. The CDR3 is made up of 16 amino acids. CDR3 DNA: TGTGCCAGCAGTTACTCACCGGGGCCCTATAATTCACCCCTCCACTTT. Translated, it gives CASSYSPGPYNSPLHF.

The J gene is TRBJ2-3, the V gene TRBV19, with D possibly matching TRBD1 (6 bases). Germline V gives CDR1 LNHDA, CDR2 SQIVND (reference sequence). The V end was cut by 8 bases, the J end by 2 bases, with 14 bases between. The CDR3 covers 14 residues. CDR3 sequence (DNA): TGTGCCAGTGGGCAGGGGTTTGCCACAGATACGCAGTATTTT. Translated, it gives CASGQGFATDTQYF.

This chain connects TRBV5-1 to TRBJ2-7; D is unresolved. CDR3 size: 14 residues. The V end lost 1 base, the J end lost 1 base, and 9 bases lay between the germline ends. Per germline, CDR1 SGHRS and CDR2 YFSETQ. CDR3 nucleotides: TGCGCCAGCAGCTTGATGACAACTTCCTACGAGCAGTACTTC. Translating it yields CASSLMTTSYEQYF.

V gene TRBV19 combines with J gene TRBJ1-1, with D perhaps TRBD1 (5 bases). From germline, CDR1 is LNHDA and CDR2 SQIVND (reference sequence). The length of the CDR3 is 15 residues. The ends were cut back, 7 bases at V and 1 base at J, with 16 bases in the middle. The CDR3 loop is CASTFQGFGNTEAFF. As DNA, the CDR3 is TGTGCCAGTACCTTTCAGGGTTTCGGGAACACTGAAGCTTTCTTT.

J is TRBJ2-1 and V is TRBV4-3; TRBD1 might be the D (6 bases). Germline V gene sequence: CDR1 LGHNA, CDR2 YSLEER. Deletions cut 4 bases from V and 8 bases from J, with 12 bases between. The CDR3 runs to 13 residues. CDR3 bases: TGCGCCAGCAGCCTACGGTGGACAGATGAGCAGTTCTTC. The encoded protein is CASSLRWTDEQFF.

The rearrangement links TRBV19 to TRBJ1-1; D unresolved. The ends were cut back, 3 bases at V and 5 bases at J, with 7 bases in the middle. This CDR3 is 12 amino acids long. Germline V lookup: CDR1 LNHDA, CDR2 SQIVND (reference sequence). The chain's CDR3 is CASSIRGTEAFF. The CDR3, as DNA: TGTGCCAGTAGTATTCGAGGTACTGAAGCTTTCTTT.

Here the CDR3 reads CASSPGPNQETQYF. The CDR3 DNA sequence: TGCGCCAGCAGCCCCGGACCGAACCAAGAGACCCAGTACTTC. The V gene is TRBV5-1, the J gene TRBJ2-5, with no clear D. The CDR3 loop spans 14 amino acids. V was shortened by 4 bases and J by 0 bases, with 10 bases between the two germline ends. Looked up from germline, CDR1 is SGHRS and CDR2 is YFSETQ.

This clone was observed a single time. The rearrangement links TRBV5-6 to TRBJ2-7; 11 bases map to TRBD2. This CDR3 has 17 amino acids. Germline loops: CDR1 SGHDT, CDR2 YYEEEE. Germline trimming cut 3 bases from V and 0 bases from J; bases unmatched to any gene: 8. For the CDR3, the DNA is TGTGCCAGCAGCTATTCTTTCGGGACTAGCGGCTCCTACGAGCAGTACTTC. This encodes CASSYSFGTSGSYEQYF.

The chain has TRBV29-1 and TRBJ2-3; 7 nucleotides agree with TRBD2. V trimming: 3 bases; J trimming: 2 bases; junction bases outside the gene matches: 8. CDR1 is SQVTM and CDR2 is ANQGSEA in the germline V gene. The CDR3 totals 15 residues. For the CDR3, the DNA is TGCAGCGTTGACGGTATGGGGGGGAACACAGATACGCAGTATTTT. Residues: CSVDGMGGNTDTQYF.

V usage is TRBV6-5 and J usage is TRBJ2-7, with D perhaps matching TRBD1 (5 bases). Looked up from germline, CDR1 is MNHEY and CDR2 is SVGAGI. Between the trimmed V and J ends, which lost 6 bases and 3 bases, there was a span of 12 bases. The CDR3 totals 13 residues. The CDR3 DNA reads TGTGCCAGCAGCACCCGACAGCGCTACGAGCAGTACTTC. It specifies CASSTRQRYEQYF.

The rearrangement joins TRBV6-1 to TRBJ1-5; perhaps TRBD1 as D (6 bases). Germline V gene data show CDR1 as MNHNS and CDR2 as SASEGT. V lost 1 base, J lost 2 bases, and 18 bases lay in between. The CDR3 covers 18 residues. As DNA, the CDR3 is TGTGCCAGCAGTGAAGGTTTTGGGGGGCGCTTGGGCAATCAGCCCCAGCATTTT. Its translation: CASSEGFGGRLGNQPQHF.

The chain combines TRBV30 with TRBJ2-1, with a possible D match to TRBD1 (5 bases). The germline V gene encodes CDR1 GTSNPN and CDR2 SVGIG (reference sequence). With 1 base removed from V and 6 bases from J, the gap between germline ends came to 13 bases. CDR3 length: 14 residues. DNA for the CDR3: TGTGCCTGGAGTGCCCAGGACATAGTCAATGAGCAGTTCTTC. Encoded protein: CAWSAQDIVNEQFF.